This is a list of T cell receptor beta chains from one sample in a study of OX40 agonist ivuxolimab in advanced cancers. Sequenced by immunoSEQ multiplex PCR; TCRdb stores in-frame clones only, minus some. In the table there are roughly 60,000 clones, 85% of which are singletons. The sequences come from CD4+ or CD8+ T cells sorted from blood, collected in a trial of the OX40 agonist ivuxolimab. These receptors came from an adult with an advanced solid tumor such as melanoma, head and neck, liver or kidney cancer. CDR3s include the opening cysteine and the closing phenylalanine or tryptophan. A D gene is named only where the DNA matches it firmly. Clone sizes are given selectively: once, few, many, or a class where the clone is expanded.

size: NA
V: TRBV7-2
D: NA
J: TRBJ2-1
CDR3: CASSLGINNEQFF
DNA: TGTGCCAGCAGCTTAGGGATCAACAATGAGCAGTTCTTC

size: once
V: TRBV28
D: TRBD1
J: TRBJ1-6
CDR3: CATLRGGSRVSPLHF
DNA: TGTGCCACCTTAAGAGGGGGCTCGAGGGTCTCACCCCTCCACTTT

size: NA
V: TRBV4-3
D: NA
J: TRBJ2-6
CDR3: CASRPRITGANVLTF
DNA: TGCGCCAGCAGACCGCGGATAACTGGGGCCAACGTCCTGACTTTC

size: NA
V: TRBV7-2
D: NA
J: TRBJ2-7
CDR3: CASSFSSTIHEQYF
DNA: TGTGCCAGCAGCTTTAGCAGTACCATCCACGAGCAGTACTTC

size: NA
V: TRBV19
D: NA
J: TRBJ2-1
CDR3: CASSMGGHSGNEQFF
DNA: TGTGCCAGTAGTATGGGAGGCCACTCGGGCAATGAGCAGTTCTTC

size: NA
V: TRBV27
D: NA
J: TRBJ1-2
CDR3: CASSAGDRLGRYTF
DNA: TGTGCCAGCAGTGCTGGGGACCGCCTAGGGCGCTACACCTTC

size: NA
V: TRBV7-9
D: NA
J: TRBJ1-2
CDR3: CASSLDGIDYGYTF
DNA: TGTGCCAGCAGCTTAGATGGAATAGACTATGGCTACACCTTC

size: NA
V: TRBV2
D: TRBD2
J: TRBJ2-1
CDR3: CASSAGLAHEQFF
DNA: TGTGCCAGCAGTGCGGGACTAGCCCATGAGCAGTTCTTC

size: NA
V: TRBV6-6
D: NA
J: TRBJ1-1
CDR3: CASSLWRVGTEAFF
DNA: TGTGCCAGCAGTTTATGGAGGGTGGGCACTGAAGCTTTCTTT

size: NA
V: TRBV6-4
D: TRBD2
J: TRBJ2-3
CDR3: CASSETSGRGDTQYF
DNA: TGTGCCAGCAGTGAAACTAGCGGGAGAGGCGATACGCAGTATTTT

size: NA
V: TRBV28
D: NA
J: TRBJ2-7
CDR3: CASSSHVQGAYEQYF
DNA: TGTGCCAGCAGTTCCCACGTCCAGGGCGCCTACGAGCAGTACTTC

size: few
V: TRBV19
D: NA
J: TRBJ2-1
CDR3: CASSLPSRSPYNEQFF
DNA: TGTGCCAGTAGTCTTCCGAGCCGTAGCCCCTACAATGAGCAGTTCTTC

size: NA
V: TRBV7-9
D: NA
J: TRBJ2-1
CDR3: CASSLRSGVSHEQFF
DNA: TGTGCCAGCAGCTTAAGGTCAGGGGTTAGTCATGAGCAGTTCTTC

size: NA
V: TRBV19
D: NA
J: TRBJ2-3
CDR3: CASSIVNRLSTDTQYF
DNA: TGTGCCAGTAGTATAGTTAACCGACTTAGCACAGATACGCAGTATTTT

size: NA
V: TRBV5-4
D: TRBD2
J: TRBJ2-7
CDR3: CASSLGTSGTTYEQYF
DNA: TGTGCCAGCAGCCTCGGGACTAGCGGGACGACCTACGAGCAGTACTTC

size: NA
V: TRBV7-7
D: TRBD2
J: TRBJ2-1
CDR3: CASSFASGSHNEQFF
DNA: TGTGCTAGCAGCTTTGCTAGCGGGAGCCACAATGAGCAGTTCTTC

size: NA
V: TRBV6-5
D: TRBD2
J: TRBJ2-5
CDR3: CASSSGWGGQETQYF
DNA: TGTGCCAGCAGTTCGGGATGGGGGGGGCAAGAGACCCAGTACTTC

size: NA
V: TRBV7-9
D: NA
J: TRBJ2-3
CDR3: CASSSGPWDTQYF
DNA: TGTGCCAGCAGCTCAGGTCCCTGGGATACGCAGTATTTT

size: NA
V: TRBV7-3
D: NA
J: TRBJ2-6
CDR3: CASSLGANVLTF
DNA: TGTGCCAGCAGCTTAGGAGCCAACGTCCTGACTTTC

size: NA
V: TRBV28
D: TRBD1
J: TRBJ2-7
CDR3: CASSSPGQNSYEQYF
DNA: TGTGCCAGCAGCTCCCCGGGACAGAACTCCTACGAGCAGTACTTC

size: NA
V: TRBV6-6
D: NA
J: TRBJ1-6
CDR3: CASSYLRAPLHF
DNA: TGTGCCAGCAGTTACTTAAGGGCACCCCTCCACTTT

size: NA
V: TRBV5-1
D: NA
J: TRBJ2-1
CDR3: CAGSLALEGTGAYNEQFF
DNA: TGCGCCGGCAGCTTGGCCCTGGAGGGGACGGGTGCCTACAATGAGCAGTTCTTC

size: NA
V: TRBV6-1
D: NA
J: TRBJ2-5
CDR3: CASSEVVQETQYF
DNA: TGTGCCAGCAGTGAGGTGGTCCAGGAGACCCAGTACTTC

size: few
V: TRBV11-1
D: TRBD1
J: TRBJ2-7
CDR3: CASSLETGFDEQYF
DNA: TGTGCCAGCAGCTTAGAGACAGGGTTCGACGAGCAGTACTTC

size: NA
V: TRBV13
D: TRBD2
J: TRBJ2-7
CDR3: CASSTATSGLTYEQYF
DNA: TGTGCCAGCAGCACCGCGACTAGCGGTCTTACCTACGAGCAGTACTTC

size: NA
V: TRBV7-8
D: NA
J: TRBJ1-1
CDR3: CASSLAHTEAFF
DNA: TGTGCCAGCAGCTTAGCTCACACTGAAGCTTTCTTT

size: NA
V: TRBV28
D: TRBD2
J: TRBJ2-7
CDR3: CASSSSGWDRLEQYF
DNA: TGTGCCAGCAGTTCTAGCGGGTGGGACCGACTCGAGCAGTACTTC

size: NA
V: TRBV5-1
D: NA
J: TRBJ2-3
CDR3: CASSPDRLPDTQYF
DNA: TGCGCCAGCAGTCCTGACAGGCTCCCAGATACGCAGTATTTT

size: NA
V: TRBV30
D: NA
J: TRBJ1-1
CDR3: CAWSPSLPNTEAFF
DNA: TGTGCCTGGAGTCCTTCACTCCCGAACACTGAAGCTTTCTTT

size: NA
V: TRBV30
D: NA
J: TRBJ1-1
CDR3: CAWKSDGRSWAAFF
DNA: TGTGCCTGGAAATCGGACGGCCGAAGCTGGGCAGCTTTCTTT

size: once
V: TRBV19
D: NA
J: TRBJ2-1
CDR3: CASSVSGSSYNEQFF
DNA: TGTGCCAGTAGTGTTAGCGGATCCTCCTACAATGAGCAGTTCTTC

size: NA
V: TRBV2
D: NA
J: TRBJ2-7
CDR3: CASSVNGAYEQYF
DNA: TGTGCCAGCAGTGTCAACGGAGCCTACGAGCAGTACTTC

size: NA
V: TRBV27
D: NA
J: TRBJ2-2
CDR3: CALKQVLPNTGELFF
DNA: TGTGCCCTCAAGCAGGTACTCCCGAACACCGGGGAGCTGTTTTTT

size: NA
V: TRBV19
D: TRBD2
J: TRBJ2-1
CDR3: CASSISGLAVNEQFF
DNA: TGTGCCAGTAGTATTTCGGGACTAGCAGTCAATGAGCAGTTCTTC

size: once
V: TRBV13
D: TRBD2
J: TRBJ2-7
CDR3: CASSLSGTSYEQYF
DNA: TGTGCCAGCAGCTTAAGCGGGACCTCCTACGAGCAGTACTTC

size: NA
V: TRBV19
D: TRBD2
J: TRBJ2-3
CDR3: CASSAGLAADTQYF
DNA: TGTGCCAGTAGTGCAGGACTAGCAGCAGATACGCAGTATTTT

size: few
V: TRBV7-2
D: NA
J: TRBJ2-4
CDR3: CASSLAVGGNIQYF
DNA: TGTGCCAGCAGCTTAGCGGTGGGGGGAAACATTCAGTACTTC

size: NA
V: TRBV7-3
D: NA
J: TRBJ2-2
CDR3: CASSLVRETGELFF
DNA: TGTGCCAGCAGCTTAGTGAGAGAGACCGGGGAGCTGTTTTTT

size: NA
V: TRBV5-1
D: TRBD2
J: TRBJ2-5
CDR3: CASSLGLAGVLETQYF
DNA: TGCGCCAGCAGCTTGGGACTAGCGGGAGTACTAGAGACCCAGTACTTC

size: NA
V: TRBV10-2
D: TRBD2
J: TRBJ2-2
CDR3: CASSEVGGRAGELFF
DNA: TGCGCCAGCAGTGAGGTTGGCGGGAGGGCCGGGGAGCTGTTTTTT

size: NA
V: TRBV19
D: NA
J: TRBJ2-1
CDR3: CASSARGLGEQFF
DNA: TGTGCCAGTAGTGCCAGGGGTCTGGGTGAGCAGTTCTTC

size: NA
V: TRBV2
D: NA
J: TRBJ2-7
CDR3: CASSWGGGTIYEQYF
DNA: TGTGCCAGCTCGTGGGGCGGAGGGACGATCTACGAGCAGTACTTC

size: once
V: TRBV28
D: TRBD2
J: TRBJ2-7
CDR3: CASSFSREIPYGQYF
DNA: TGTGCCAGCAGTTTTTCGCGGGAGATACCCTACGGGCAGTACTTC

size: NA
V: TRBV25-1
D: NA
J: TRBJ2-7
CDR3: CASNKATRWFYEQYF
DNA: TGTGCCAGCAACAAAGCTACACGGTGGTTCTACGAGCAGTACTTC

size: NA
V: TRBV21-1
D: NA
J: TRBJ2-4
CDR3: CASSIDPGPGRTKNIQYF
DNA: TGTGCCAGCAGCATCGACCCAGGGCCGGGGAGAACCAAAAACATTCAGTACTTC

size: NA
V: TRBV15
D: NA
J: TRBJ2-3
CDR3: CATSRAAVADTQYF
DNA: TGTGCCACCAGCAGAGCGGCAGTCGCAGATACGCAGTATTTT

size: NA
V: TRBV18
D: TRBD2
J: TRBJ2-1
CDR3: CASSRLAGQFF
DNA: TGTGCCAGCTCACGACTAGCTGGGCAGTTCTTC

size: few
V: TRBV7-3
D: NA
J: TRBJ2-1
CDR3: CASSLTGDYNEQFF
DNA: TGTGCCAGCAGCTTAACGGGAGACTACAATGAGCAGTTCTTC

size: NA
V: TRBV14
D: NA
J: TRBJ2-7
CDR3: CASSPLDLYEQYF
DNA: TGTGCCAGCAGCCCCCTGGATCTATACGAGCAGTACTTC

size: NA
V: TRBV2
D: NA
J: TRBJ2-1
CDR3: CASSEGGEQFF
DNA: TGTGCCAGCAGTGAAGGCGGTGAGCAGTTCTTC

size: NA
V: TRBV5-6
D: TRBD1
J: TRBJ2-7
CDR3: CASSWDSSYEQYF
DNA: TGTGCCAGCAGCTGGGACAGCTCCTACGAGCAGTACTTC

size: once
V: TRBV7-9
D: NA
J: TRBJ1-1
CDR3: CASSLTPGRNTEAFF
DNA: TGTGCCAGCAGCCTGACTCCCGGACGGAACACTGAAGCTTTCTTT

size: NA
V: TRBV6-5
D: NA
J: TRBJ2-3
CDR3: CAVTGRPQDTQYF
DNA: TGTGCCGTCACCGGTCGGCCGCAAGATACGCAGTATTTT